Shown below are 16 T cell receptor beta chains from a single sample sequenced in a study of blood T cell repertoires in COVID-19. TCRdb keeps only in-frame clones here, not all; method: immunoSEQ multiplex PCR. Of fewer than 400,000 clones in the sample, more than 75% are singletons; the top ten hold approximately 4.1%. The material sequenced was PBMCs or T cells enriched from blood (not recorded which). These receptors were collected from a man aged 25 to 40 who had recovered from COVID-19.

The gene calls are TRBV18 and TRBJ2-3; D is possibly TRBD2 (5 bases). The CDR3 has 12 residues. V was pared by 5 bases and J by 6 bases, with 9 bases between. CDR1 and CDR2 (germline): KGHSH, LQKENI. CDR3 sequence: CASSNRGDTQYF. The CDR3 DNA follows: TGTGCCAGCTCAAACCGAGGGGATACGCAGTATTTT. Filled out from reference TRBV18 and TRBJ2-3, the complete variable domain reads NAGVMQNPRHLVRRRGQEARLRCSPMKGHSHVYWYRQLPEEGLKFMVYLQKENIIDESGMPKERFSAEFPKEGPSILRIQQVVRGDSAAYFCASSNRGDTQYFGPGTRLTVL.

The chain carries TRBV6-2 or TRBV6-3 and TRBJ1-1; D is undetermined. The CDR3 is 16 residues long. Germline CDR1 and CDR2: MNHEY and SVGEGT. V was shortened by 5 bases and J by 0 bases, with 16 bases between the two germline ends. CDR3 coding DNA: TGTGCCAGCAGTCCGCGGCCTGGGTCCATGAACACTGAAGCTTTCTTT. Its translation is CASSPRPGSMNTEAFF.

This clone was observed a few times. This chain links TRBV18 with TRBJ1-2; D remains unclear. CDR1 KGHSH and CDR2 LQKENI come from the germline V gene. Trimming removed 3 bases from V and 2 bases from J, with 7 bases in between. This CDR3 region has 13 residues. The CDR3 sequence is CASSPAENYGYTF. CDR3 DNA: TGTGCCAGCTCACCGGCGGAGAACTATGGCTACACCTTC.

The V call is TRBV27, the J call TRBJ1-1, with D possibly TRBD1 on 6 matching bases. V was cut by 7 bases and J by 4 bases, with 13 bases left in between. Germline values: CDR1 MNHEY, CDR2 SMNVEV (reference sequence). This CDR3 is 13 amino acids long. CDR3 coding DNA: TGTGCCAGCAAAAGAGGGGGGGGCACTGAAGCTTTCTTT. Protein product: CASKRGGGTEAFF.

The chain carries TRBV20-1 and TRBJ2-7; 9 bases line up with TRBD1. Trimming at V came to 3 bases and at J to 2 bases, leaving 11 bases not matched to a gene. Germline loops: CDR1 DFQATT, CDR2 SNEGSKA (reference sequence). The CDR3 runs to 16 residues. CDR3 sequence (DNA): TGCAGTGCTAGTTCGTGGTCCCGGGACAGGGCCTACGAGCAGTACTTC. It translates to CSASSWSRDRAYEQYF.

In its sample, this clone was seen once. The chain joins TRBV7-8 to TRBJ1-5, with D unclear. Trimming pared 3 bases from V and 4 bases from J, leaving 7 bases between. The CDR3 contains 13 residues. The germline CDR1 and CDR2 sequences are SGHVS and FQNEAQ. The CDR3 loop reads CASSFTGNQPQHF. The CDR3 bases are TGTGCCAGCAGCTTTACGGGGAATCAGCCCCAGCATTTT.

The chain recombines TRBV11-2 with TRBJ2-7; TRBD2 might be the D (6 bases). V lost 4 bases to trimming and J lost 3 bases, with 16 bases between them. There are 15 residues in the CDR3. Per germline, CDR1 SGHAT and CDR2 FQNNGV. The CDR3 nucleotides are TGTGCCAGCAGCTCCCTATCTAGGAGGGGCTACGAGCAGTACTTC. Residues: CASSSLSRRGYEQYF.

The rearrangement uses TRBV27 and TRBJ2-5, with TRBD1 as a possible D gene (6 bases). This CDR3 comprises 18 residues. Trimming took off 2 bases at V and 3 bases at J, with 22 bases between the two ends. Germline lookup yields CDR1 MNHEY and CDR2 SMNVEV (reference sequence). The CDR3 DNA sequence: TGTGCCAGCAGTTTAATCAGTTACCGGGACAAAATTGAAGAGACCCAGTACTTC. Translation: CASSLISYRDKIEETQYF.

Here the CDR3 reads CAWAGGSGANVLTF. CDR3 in DNA: TGTGCCTGGGCCGGGGGATCTGGGGCCAACGTCCTGACTTTC. V and J are TRBV30 and TRBJ2-6, with D tentatively TRBD2 (6 bases). There are 14 residues in the CDR3. V was cut by 5 bases and J by 1 base, with 9 bases left in between. CDR1 is GTSNPN and CDR2 is SVGIG in the germline V gene (reference sequence).

This rearrangement joins TRBV18 to TRBJ2-5; tentative D call: TRBD1 (5 bases). This CDR3 has 14 residues. CDR1 KGHSH and CDR2 LQKENI come from the germline V gene. V was shortened by 5 bases and J by 2 bases, with 12 bases between the two germline ends. The CDR3 protein is CASSVTGFQETQYF. In DNA form, the CDR3 reads TGTGCCAGCTCAGTTACAGGCTTTCAAGAGACCCAGTACTTC.

The chain joins TRBV4-1 to TRBJ1-1; 7 bases are a match to TRBD1. The CDR3 consists of 15 residues. Germline CDR1 MGHRA, CDR2 YSYEKL. Unmatched junction bases numbered 7, after V lost 3 bases and J lost 3 bases. Written as DNA, the CDR3 is TGCGCCAGCAGCCAGGAGGGACAGATATACACTGAAGCTTTCTTT. Residues: CASSQEGQIYTEAFF.

The chain joins TRBV27 to TRBJ2-2, with TRBD1 identical over 10 bases. The V gene's germline CDR1 is MNHEY and CDR2 SMNVEV (reference sequence). The CDR3 loop spans 15 amino acids. J lost 6 bases, V lost 3 bases, and 4 bases had no gene match. The CDR3 bases are TGTGCCAGCAGTTTCACGGGACAGGGGCCCGGGGAGCTGTTTTTT. Translation gives CASSFTGQGPGELFF.

This chain links TRBV7-2 with TRBJ2-7; tentatively, D is TRBD2 (5 bases). The CDR3 loop spans 13 amino acids. Per germline, CDR1 SGHTA and CDR2 FQGNSA. The V end lost 7 bases, the J end lost 3 bases, and 13 bases lay between the germline ends. The CDR3 region has the DNA TGTGCCAGCAAGGGAGCGGAAGGCTACGAGCAGTACTTC. Its protein is CASKGAEGYEQYF.

This clone appeared once. The genes are TRBV7-9 and TRBJ2-1, with D uncertain. Between the trimmed V and J ends, which lost 5 bases and 0 bases, there was a span of 14 bases. This CDR3 is built from 16 residues. CDR1 is SEHNR and CDR2 is FQNEAQ in the germline V gene (reference sequence). The CDR3 is CASSPPAGSSYNEQFF. Here the CDR3 DNA reads TGTGCCAGCAGCCCCCCGGCAGGCAGCTCCTACAATGAGCAGTTCTTC.

The gene calls are TRBV27 and TRBJ1-5, with D maybe TRBD1 (5 bases). The CDR3 runs to 19 residues. The germline CDR1 and CDR2 sequences are MNHEY and SMNVEV (reference sequence). Trimming removed 5 bases at V and 1 base at J, with 24 bases between. DNA of the CDR3: TGTGCCAGCAGTCCGTCCCGAGTACGGGGGGTGGCGAGCAATCAGCCCCAGCATTTT. Protein product: CASSPSRVRGVASNQPQHF.

This clone was detected only once. The chain is built from TRBV6-5 and TRBJ1-1; 9 bases are a match to TRBD1. Germline CDR1 and CDR2: MNHEY and SVGAGI. There are 14 residues in the CDR3. The trim removed 5 bases at V and 5 bases at J, leaving 6 bases unmatched. In DNA form, the CDR3 reads TGTGCCAGCAGTCAACAGGGGGCTCGTACTGAAGCTTTCTTT. Residues: CASSQQGARTEAFF.